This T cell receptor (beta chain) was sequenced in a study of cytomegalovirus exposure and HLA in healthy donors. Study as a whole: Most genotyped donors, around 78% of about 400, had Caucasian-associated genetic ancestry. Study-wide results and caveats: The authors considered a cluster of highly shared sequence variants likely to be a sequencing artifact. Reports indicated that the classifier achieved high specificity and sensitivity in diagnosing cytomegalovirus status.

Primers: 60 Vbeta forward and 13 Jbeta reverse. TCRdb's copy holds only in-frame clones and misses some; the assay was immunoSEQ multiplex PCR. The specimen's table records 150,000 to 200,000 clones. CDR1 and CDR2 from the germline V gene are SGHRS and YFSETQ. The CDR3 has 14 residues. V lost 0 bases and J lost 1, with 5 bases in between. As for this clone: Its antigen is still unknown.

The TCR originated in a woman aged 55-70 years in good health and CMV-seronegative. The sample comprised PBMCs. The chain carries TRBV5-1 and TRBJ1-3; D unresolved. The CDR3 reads CASSLVPSGNTIYF. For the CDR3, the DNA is TGCGCCAGCAGCTTGGTCCCATCTGGAAACACCATATATTTT.